The following is a T cell receptor (beta chain) sequence with its context. Its antigen remains unknown. There are 13 residues in the CDR3. CDR1 is MNHEY, CDR2 SVGEGT, per germline. The V gene lost 0 bases and the J gene lost 5 bases, with 7 bases spanning the gap. Noted time point: persistent/refractory GD, antithyroid drugs over 5 years with positive TRAb. PBMC-extracted RNA yielded the TCR library. This sample is drawn from a study of regulatory T cells in long-lasting Graves disease. Study results and limitations: Clonotypes that were public and shared totalled 2,500 to 3,500 in persistent patients versus over 800 in new patients.

Through Arm-PCR of CDR3 regions and iRepertoire HTBI primers, TCR beta libraries were built. One entry per CDR3 protein results from TCRdb running MiXCR on the multiplex PCR reads. The profile shows about 660,000 distinct CDR3 sequences, about 32% of them singletons. This TCR was sampled from a female donor with Graves disease. The sample in question was peripheral blood mononuclear cells (PBMCs), obtained when the disease was refractory, from a patient treated with antithyroid drugs. The chain combines TRBV6-2 or TRBV6-3 with TRBJ1-1; no clear D gene. CDR3 nucleotide sequence: TGTGCCAGCAGTTACTCGCGGGTAACTGAAGCTTTCTTT. Encoded protein: CASSYSRVTEAFF.